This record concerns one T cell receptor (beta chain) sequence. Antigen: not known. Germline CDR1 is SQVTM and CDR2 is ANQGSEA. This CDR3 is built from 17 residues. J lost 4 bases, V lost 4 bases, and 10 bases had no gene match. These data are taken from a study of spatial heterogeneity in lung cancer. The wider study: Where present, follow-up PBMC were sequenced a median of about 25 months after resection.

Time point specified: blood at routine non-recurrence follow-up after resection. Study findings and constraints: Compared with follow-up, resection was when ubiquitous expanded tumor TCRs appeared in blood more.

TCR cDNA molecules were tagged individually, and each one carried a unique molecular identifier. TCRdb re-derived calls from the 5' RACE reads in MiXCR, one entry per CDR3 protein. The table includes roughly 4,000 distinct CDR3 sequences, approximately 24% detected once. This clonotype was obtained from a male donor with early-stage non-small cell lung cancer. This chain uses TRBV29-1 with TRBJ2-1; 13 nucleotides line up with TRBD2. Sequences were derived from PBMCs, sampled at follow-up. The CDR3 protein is CSVGLAGGLNRYNEQFF. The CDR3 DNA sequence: TGCAGCGTTGGACTAGCGGGAGGCCTCAACCGATACAATGAGCAGTTCTTC.